This TCR beta chain was obtained from a study of T cell responses to AZD1222 COVID-19 vaccine. General study results and limits: Spike regions recognized by vaccine-associated CD4 TCRs spanned the protein, led by 160-218 and 743-854.

The assay was immunoSEQ multiplex PCR, and TCRdb's table has in-frame clones only and misses some. The top ten hold 1.5% to 2% of the sample, which has 130,000 or so clones, more than 85% seen once. V was pared by 2 bases and J by 3 bases, with 11 bases between. CDR3 length equals 14 residues. As concerns this clone: Its antigen is not identified.

The V call is TRBV23-1, the J call TRBJ2-7; D is perhaps TRBD2 (6 bases). TRBV23-1 qualifies as an ORF whose function is uncertain. Sequences were derived from peripheral blood, sampled on day 0 of AZD1222 vaccination. This receptor was taken from an adult in good health. Here the CDR3 reads CASSQSSGVYEQYF. The DNA of the CDR3 is TGCGCCAGCAGTCAAAGCTCGGGGGTCTACGAGCAGTACTTC.